Presented here are 5 T cell receptor beta chains from one specimen sequenced in a study of early T cells in non-severe SARS-CoV-2 infection. TCRdb used MiXCR to reprocess the 5' RACE reads, holding one entry per CDR3 protein. The sample includes 45,000 to 65,000 distinct CDR3 sequences, about 10% of them seen just once. Sequencing was done on a sample of whole blood. These receptors all stem from an adult who was a healthcare worker with PCR-confirmed SARS-CoV-2 infection or an uninfected control (not recorded which).

V gene TRBV29-1 combines with J gene TRBJ1-5; 10 bases are a match to TRBD1. CDR3 length: 13 residues. Germline lookup yields CDR1 SQVTM and CDR2 ANQGSEA. V lost 5 bases, J lost 6 bases, and 4 bases stayed unmatched. The DNA of the CDR3 is TGCAGCGTTTGGGACAGGGGAAGTCAGCCCCAGCATTTT. Translated: CSVWDRGSQPQHF.

Many counts were recorded for this clonotype. The rearrangement joins TRBV4-1 to TRBJ2-2, with TRBD1 matching over 9 bases. Germline values: CDR1 MGHRA, CDR2 YSYEKL. Germline trimming cut 8 bases from V and 1 base from J; bases unmatched to any gene: 2. The CDR3 contains 14 residues. The CDR3 sequence: CASSDRGNTGELFF. CDR3 bases: TGCGCCAGCTCGGACAGGGGGAACACCGGGGAGCTGTTTTTT.

The chain employs TRBV21-1 and TRBJ2-1. TRBV21-1 represents a pseudogene. The CDR3 sequence is 11 residues long. The CDR3, as DNA: TGTGCCAGCAGCCAATACAATGAGCAGTTCTTC. It is translated as CASSQYNEQFF.

The CDR3 region is CASSPSQGHEQFF. In nucleotides, the CDR3 is TGTGCCAGCAGCCCCTCCCAGGGCCATGAGCAGTTCTTC. This chain connects TRBV12-3 or TRBV12-4 to TRBJ2-1; the D gene is possibly TRBD1 (5 bases). The CDR3 covers 13 residues. With 6 bases removed from V and 8 bases from J, the gap between germline ends came to 14 bases.

This clonotype has more than one count but fewer than ten. The rearrangement uses TRBV5-1 and TRBJ1-1, with 8 bases matching TRBD1. CDR1 SGHRS and CDR2 YFSETQ come from the germline V gene. The CDR3 length is 14 residues. J lost 7 bases, V lost 2 bases, and 7 bases had no gene match. CDR3 region: CASSLTGGVGEAFF. The CDR3 region has the DNA TGCGCCAGCAGCTTAACAGGGGGAGTGGGTGAAGCTTTCTTT. Full variable domain (remainder filled in from reference TRBV5-1 and TRBJ1-1): KAGVTQTPRYLIKTRGQQVTLSCSPISGHRSVSWYQQTPGQGLQFLFEYFSETQRNKGNFPGRFSGRQFSNSRSEMNVSTLELGDSALYLCASSLTGGVGEAFFGQGTRLTVV.